This is a list of T cell receptor beta chains from one sample in a study of T-cell reconstitution after alpha-beta-depleted transplantation in children. TCRdb re-derived calls from the PCR reads in MiXCR, one entry per CDR3 protein. The sample holds approximately 250,000 distinct CDR3 sequences, around 9.7% seen once. Source: PBMCs from the stem cell graft donor, taken from the stem cell graft. The receptors were gathered from a human donor who donated a stem cell graft to a child with SCID. The CDR3 runs from the conserved cysteine through the conserved F or W. The order of the fields is D gene, V gene, J gene, clone size, CDR3 DNA, CDR3 protein. The D gene is left open where the match is weak. Only part of the rows carry a size: once, few, many, or a class if the clone is expanded.

>TRBD2|TRBV7-2|TRBJ2-2|many
TGTGCCAGCAGTTATAAGAGTAGCGGGGGAGCGAACACCGGGGAGCTGTTTTTT
CASSYKSSGGANTGELFF
>TRBD2|TRBV7-3|TRBJ2-5|-
TGTGCCAGCAGCCCCCGGGTCAGGCGGGGGGGAGAGACCCAGTACTTC
CASSPRVRRGGETQYF
>-|TRBV20-1|TRBJ1-1|many
TGCAGTGCTAGAGGGGGTAACAGGGACACTGAAGCTTTCTTT
CSARGGNRDTEAFF
>-|TRBV11-1|TRBJ1-2|many
TGTGCCAGCAGCCCCGGGCCCAATAGCTATGGCTACACCTTC
CASSPGPNSYGYTF
>-|TRBV7-2|TRBJ2-5|-
TGTGCCAGCAGCAAAATAAGGAGTCAAGAGACCCAGTACTTC
CASSKIRSQETQYF
>-|TRBV12-3/TRBV12-4|TRBJ1-2|-
TGTGCCAGCAGTGCCGAACAGGGTTTGACTGGCTACACCTTC
CASSAEQGLTGYTF
>TRBD1|TRBV27|TRBJ2-2|many
TGTGCCAGCAGTCCCCTACTCTACGACAGGGCGAACACCGGGGAGCTGTTTTTT
CASSPLLYDRANTGELFF
>-|TRBV2|TRBJ1-1|many
TGTGCCAGCACCTCCACCAGGGTCGGTTCTGGCACTGAAGCTTTCTTT
CASTSTRVGSGTEAFF
>-|TRBV27|TRBJ2-7|many
TGTGCCAGCAGTTTGGTTGGGGCCTCCTACGAGCAGTACTTC
CASSLVGASYEQYF
>-|TRBV5-5|TRBJ1-1|few
TGTGCCAGCAGCTTGAATCTTAGGAGCCGGGACGGAGGTCTAGGAGCTTTCTTT
CASSLNLRSRDGGLGAFF
>-|TRBV20-1|TRBJ1-3|many
TGCAGTGCCCCTCTGCCCGGGGCCTCTGGAAACACCATATATTTT
CSAPLPGASGNTIYF
>-|TRBV5-1|TRBJ1-5|many
TGCGCCAGCAGCTTGGAGGGAGTCCCTTATCAGCCCCAGCATTTT
CASSLEGVPYQPQHF
>-|TRBV20-1|TRBJ1-2|-
TGCAGTGCCTCGGGGGGGCCAGGAGCTAACTATGGCTACACCTTC
CSASGGPGANYGYTF
>-|TRBV20-1|TRBJ2-3|many
TGCAGTGCTAGATTCGGGACGGGCGGGGATACGCAGTATTTT
CSARFGTGGDTQYF
>-|TRBV5-1|TRBJ2-5|medium-sized
TGCGCCAGCAGCTTGGAAGAGACCCAGTACTTC
CASSLEETQYF
>-|TRBV6-6|TRBJ2-7|few
TGTGCCAGCAGTTACGCGCAGGCCTACGAGCAGTACTTC
CASSYAQAYEQYF
>TRBD1|TRBV9|TRBJ1-2|many
TGTGCCAGCAGCTACCGGGACAGGGGGCCCTATGGCTACACCTTC
CASSYRDRGPYGYTF
>-|TRBV5-1|TRBJ2-7|many
TGCGCCAGCAGCTTGGAAACGTTGACCTACGAGCAGTACTTC
CASSLETLTYEQYF
>-|TRBV3-1|TRBJ1-4|-
TGTGCCAGCAGCCCTGCCGAAAATGAAAAACTGTTTTTT
CASSPAENEKLFF
>-|TRBV4-1|TRBJ2-3|many
TGCGCCAGCAGCCCCGGGATAGCGAGCGTTACAGATACGCAGTATTTT
CASSPGIASVTDTQYF
>-|TRBV24-1|TRBJ2-4|many
TGTGCCACCAGTGATTTTACCAGGGACGGGAAAAACATTCAGTACTTC
CATSDFTRDGKNIQYF
>-|TRBV4-3|TRBJ2-6|many
TGCGCCAGCAGTGGAGAACACAGCTCTGGGGCCAACGTCCTGACTTTC
CASSGEHSSGANVLTF
>-|TRBV12-3/TRBV12-4|TRBJ2-1|many
TGTGCCAGCAGCCTGGGACCAATAAACAATGAGCAGTTCTTC
CASSLGPINNEQFF
>TRBD1|TRBV20-1|TRBJ1-1|many
TGCAGTGCTAGCCGTCGGGACAGAAAGAACACTGAAGCTTTCTTT
CSASRRDRKNTEAFF
>TRBD1|TRBV9|TRBJ1-2|many
TGTGCCAGCACCGGGACAGACCGCTATGGCTACACCTTC
CASTGTDRYGYTF
>-|TRBV7-9|TRBJ1-1|many
TGTGCCAGCAGCGCAGCAGACAGTGAAGCTTTCTTT
CASSAADSEAFF
>-|TRBV7-2|TRBJ2-3|many
TGTGCCAGCAGCTTAGTTGTTACGTCTATCGCAGATACGCAGTATTTT
CASSLVVTSIADTQYF
>TRBD1|TRBV20-1|TRBJ1-1|many
TGCAGTGCTAGTTGGGGGACAGACTTCATGAACACTGAAGCTTTCTTT
CSASWGTDFMNTEAFF
>TRBD2|TRBV12-3/TRBV12-4|TRBJ2-5|many
TGTGCCAGCAGGGGACTAGTTGAGACCCAGTACTTC
CASRGLVETQYF
>-|TRBV6-5|TRBJ2-7|many
TGTGCCAGCAGTTACGATACCTACGAGCAGTACTTC
CASSYDTYEQYF
>TRBD2|TRBV12-3/TRBV12-4|TRBJ2-1|many
TGTGCCAGCAGTCGGACTAGCGGGTCCTACAATGAGCAGTTCTTC
CASSRTSGSYNEQFF
>-|TRBV27|TRBJ1-2|many
TGTGCCAGCAGTTTATCGCCCTTTGCTAACTATGGCTACACCTTC
CASSLSPFANYGYTF
>TRBD2|TRBV6-1|TRBJ2-1|many
TGTGCCAGCAGTCAAGCGACTAGCGGGGGGGACAATGAGCAGTTCTTC
CASSQATSGGDNEQFF
>TRBD1|TRBV3-1|TRBJ1-2|few
TGTGCCAGCAGCCCCCGGAACAGGGGAGACTATGGCTACACCTTC
CASSPRNRGDYGYTF
>-|TRBV20-1|TRBJ2-2|-
TGCAGTGCTCGGCGGCACACCGGGGAGCTGTTTTTT
CSARRHTGELFF
>-|TRBV7-2|TRBJ2-1|many
TGTGCCAGCAGCTTAGCAGGGGCAAGTCCGTACAATGAGCAGTTCTTC
CASSLAGASPYNEQFF
>-|TRBV5-4|TRBJ2-3|few
TGTGCCAGCAGCTTGCGGGGTCAGGGGAAACAGTATTTT
CASSLRGQGKQYF
>TRBD2|TRBV5-1|TRBJ2-1|many
TGCGCCAGCAGCTTTTTAGCGGGGTCGTTCAATGAGCAGTTCTTC
CASSFLAGSFNEQFF
>-|TRBV5-5|TRBJ2-5|many
TGTGCCAGCAGCCCAGGACCTTCAGAGACCCAGTACTTC
CASSPGPSETQYF
>TRBD1|TRBV5-1|TRBJ2-7|many
TGCGCCAGCAGCCCGACAGGGTCGACCTACGAGCAGTACTTC
CASSPTGSTYEQYF
>-|TRBV5-6|TRBJ1-1|-
TGTGCCAGCAGTGGACCGTATGAAGCTTTCTTT
CASSGPYEAFF
>TRBD1|TRBV6-2/TRBV6-3|TRBJ2-3|many
TGTGCCAGCAGTTATACAGGGGAGGATACGCAGTATTTT
CASSYTGEDTQYF
>TRBD2|TRBV5-1|TRBJ2-2|many
TGCGCCAGCAACCCCCATACGGGGGGCACCGGGGAGCTGTTTTTT
CASNPHTGGTGELFF
>-|TRBV11-2|TRBJ2-5|many
TGTGCCAGCAGATACTCCTTAGGGGCAATCCGAGACGTGGAGACCCAGTACTTC
CASRYSLGAIRDVETQYF
>-|TRBV20-1|TRBJ2-7|many
TGCAGTCCCTACAGGGCTACTTCCTACGAGCAGTACTTC
CSPYRATSYEQYF
>TRBD1|TRBV5-1|TRBJ2-2|many
TGCGCCAGCAGCTCCGGGACAGGGCACACCGGGGAGCTGTTTTTT
CASSSGTGHTGELFF